The table lists the clone carrying this T cell receptor beta chain with many counts. The data stem from a study of T cells in Graves' hyperthyroidism and ophthalmopathy. TCR beta CDR3 regions were amplified from RNA. Carried out on the TCR CDR3, a first-round RT-PCR used the HTBI primer set. TCRdb analysed the multiplex PCR reads with MiXCR anew, one entry per CDR3 protein. The sample holds about 360,000 distinct CDR3 sequences, approximately 13% seen once. Germline-derived CDR1 and CDR2 are SEHNR and FQNEAQ (reference sequence). The CDR3 loop spans 13 amino acids. V shed 7 bases, J shed 5 bases, and the junction held 7 bases outside the gene matches.

Specimen: blood. This TCR derives from a woman aged 18-29 years with Graves' hyperthyroidism. This chain links TRBV7-9 with TRBJ2-7; the match to TRBD2 covers 8 bases. CDR3 DNA sequence: TGTGCCAGCACCAAAGCGGGAGTAAACGAGCAGTACTTC. This codes for CASTKAGVNEQYF.